The 18 T cell receptor beta chains given below trace back to one sample, sequenced in a study of identical twins. From the 5' RACE reads, TCRdb called clonotypes with MiXCR, one entry per CDR3 protein. The data show some 900,000 distinct CDR3 sequences, with approximately 13% seen just once and around 1.6% held by the top ten. The sample also formed part of further work on yellow fever vaccine responses in identical twins.

Sequencing was done on a sample of PBMCs. The receptors stem from a young woman in good health.

This clonotype was counted only a few times. V is TRBV6-1 and J is TRBJ1-2; a weak D match, TRBD1 (5 bases). V lost 5 bases and J 5 bases, leaving 15 bases between the germline ends. Germline-derived CDR1 and CDR2 are MNHNS and SASEGT. The CDR3 is 14 residues long. The CDR3 DNA is TGTGCCAGCAGTCCAGACAGTTTCGGGTATGGCTACACCTTC. It encodes CASSPDSFGYGYTF.

This clonotype occurred many times. The chain joins TRBV5-1 to TRBJ2-1; no clear D gene. This CDR3 has 15 amino acids. The germline V gene has CDR1 SGHRS and CDR2 YFSETQ. Trimming removed 2 bases from V and 5 bases from J, with 14 bases in between. Here the CDR3 reads CASSLSQALNNEQFF. CDR3 nucleotide sequence: TGCGCCAGCAGCTTATCCCAGGCACTTAACAATGAGCAGTTCTTC. The full variable domain, in which reference TRBV5-1 and TRBJ2-1 provide the parts outside the CDR3, is KAGVTQTPRYLIKTRGQQVTLSCSPISGHRSVSWYQQTPGQGLQFLFEYFSETQRNKGNFPGRFSGRQFSNSRSEMNVSTLELGDSALYLCASSLSQALNNEQFFGPGTRLTVL.

This chain links TRBV7-9 with TRBJ2-4, with D possibly matching TRBD1 (5 bases). The germline V gene encodes CDR1 SEHNR and CDR2 FQNEAQ (reference sequence). This CDR3 is 11 amino acids long. V lost 2 bases and J lost 14, with 10 bases in between. The CDR3 reads CASSLMDKKYF. The CDR3 DNA reads as TGTGCCAGCAGCTTAATGGACAAGAAGTACTTC.

This clonotype occurred many times. V usage is TRBV7-2 and J usage is TRBJ2-5; D ambiguous. Germline V CDR1 and CDR2: SGHTA, FQGNSA. The CDR3 spans 13 residues. Trimming stripped 5 bases from V and 0 bases from J, with 7 bases between. In nucleotides, the CDR3 is TGTGCCAGCAGCCGCCGGTACCAAGAGACCCAGTACTTC. It translates to CASSRRYQETQYF.

The rearrangement uses TRBV5-1 and TRBJ2-5; the D is unclear. This CDR3 is built from 15 residues. From germline, CDR1 is SGHRS and CDR2 YFSETQ. V shed 5 bases and J shed 0 bases, with 14 bases lying between them. The CDR3 bases are TGCGCCAGCAGGATGGGTAGGGCAGACCAAGAGACCCAGTACTTC. It codes for CASRMGRADQETQYF.

The chain couples TRBV6-2 or TRBV6-3 to TRBJ2-7; TRBD1 matches at 9 bases. The V segment lost 6 bases and the J segment 2 bases; nucleotides outside the gene matches: 5. The CDR3 runs to 14 residues. The germline V gene encodes CDR1 MNHEY and CDR2 SVGEGT. The CDR3 DNA reads TGTGCCAGCAGGACCGGGACAGGGCCCTACGAGCAGTACTTC. Translated: CASRTGTGPYEQYF.

V and J are TRBV20-1 and TRBJ1-4; D is perhaps TRBD1 (5 bases). CDR3 length: 12 residues. From germline, CDR1 is DFQATT and CDR2 SNEGSKA (reference sequence). V was clipped by 6 bases and J by 7 bases, with 12 bases between them. CDR3 residues: CSAEGGGEKLFF. DNA of the CDR3: TGCAGTGCAGAGGGTGGGGGTGAAAAACTGTTTTTT.

This chain links TRBV15 with TRBJ2-2; the match to TRBD2 covers 7 bases. CDR1 LNHNV and CDR2 YYDKDF come from the germline V gene (reference sequence). V gave up 5 bases and J gave up 4 bases; unmatched junction bases: 7. The CDR3 consists of 15 residues. CDR3 sequence: CATSRVAGLTGELFF. The CDR3 DNA is TGTGCCACCAGCCGTGTAGCGGGTCTCACCGGGGAGCTGTTTTTT.

This clonotype was counted a few times. The chain combines TRBV12-5 with TRBJ2-1; TRBD1 matches 8 bases. The CDR3 totals 16 residues. The V gene end was trimmed by 5 bases and the J gene end by 6 bases; junction bases not matched to a gene: 12. Germline V gives CDR1 LGHNT, CDR2 FRNRAP. CDR3 sequence reads: CASGPSMGQASNEQFF. Here the CDR3 DNA reads TGTGCTAGTGGTCCGAGCATGGGACAGGCCTCCAATGAGCAGTTCTTC.

This clonotype was seen only a few times. The chain employs TRBV6-1 and TRBJ1-1; no definite D call. Germline CDR1 reads MNHNS; CDR2 reads SASEGT. Trimming took off 0 bases at V and 5 bases at J, with 16 bases between the two ends. This CDR3 region has 16 residues. CDR3 sequence reads: CASSEALRASGTEAFF. The CDR3 DNA sequence: TGTGCCAGCAGTGAAGCGCTTCGGGCTAGTGGGACTGAAGCTTTCTTT.

The chain carries TRBV11-2 and TRBJ2-3; 7 positions agree with TRBD1. After removal of 5 bases from V and 3 bases from J, the junction contained 8 bases not matched to a gene. Germline V gives CDR1 SGHAT, CDR2 FQNNGV. The CDR3 runs to 15 residues. CDR3: CASSPQGMGTDTQYF. Written as DNA, the CDR3 is TGTGCCAGCAGCCCACAGGGGATGGGGACAGATACGCAGTATTTT.

In this sample, this clonotype turned up a few times. This chain uses TRBV7-9 with TRBJ2-1; 8 bases map to TRBD2. Trimming cost V 5 bases and J 9 bases; bases outside gene matches: 9. CDR1 SEHNR and CDR2 FQNEAQ come from the germline V gene (reference sequence). The CDR3 is made up of 14 amino acids. Here the CDR3 reads CASSPIAGHSEQFF. CDR3 nucleotides: TGTGCCAGCAGCCCGATAGCGGGACACAGTGAGCAGTTCTTC. The full variable domain, in which reference TRBV7-9 and TRBJ2-1 provide the parts outside the CDR3, is DTGVSQNPRHKITKRGQNVTFRCDPISEHNRLYWYRQTLGQGPEFLTYFQNEAQLEKSRLLSDRFSAERPKGSFSTLEIQRTEQGDSAMYLCASSPIAGHSEQFFGPGTRLTVL.

This clonotype was counted between two and nine times. J is TRBJ2-5 and V is TRBV5-1, with 9 bases fitting TRBD2. The germline V gene has CDR1 SGHRS and CDR2 YFSETQ. With 2 bases clipped from V and 2 bases from J, the junction kept 7 bases outside the gene matches. CDR3 size: 16 residues. CDR3 protein: CASSFSSGARQETQYF. The DNA of the CDR3 is TGCGCCAGCAGCTTCTCTAGCGGGGCCCGTCAAGAGACCCAGTACTTC.

This clonotype has a handful of counts. The gene calls are TRBV20-1 and TRBJ2-5; D is perhaps TRBD1 or TRBD2 (5 bases each). Germline V gene sequence: CDR1 DFQATT, CDR2 SNEGSKA (reference sequence). CDR3 size: 14 residues. Trimming stripped 0 bases from V and 5 bases from J, with 13 bases between. This CDR3 is CSAREGPSEETQYF. The CDR3, as DNA: TGCAGTGCTAGAGAGGGACCGTCGGAGGAGACCCAGTACTTC.

This clonotype was detected only once. This chain connects TRBV6-5 to TRBJ2-3; D may be TRBD1 (6 bases). Trimming removed 4 bases from V and 2 bases from J, with 10 bases in between. The CDR3 loop spans 14 amino acids. The V gene's germline CDR1 is MNHEY and CDR2 SVGAGI. Here the CDR3 DNA reads TGTGCCAGCAGTTCAGGGGTATTCACAGATACGCAGTATTTT. Translation: CASSSGVFTDTQYF.

The chain has TRBV6-1 and TRBJ2-1; 7 positions agree with TRBD2. The germline gives CDR1 MNHNS, CDR2 SASEGT. CDR3 size: 18 residues. Germline trimming cut 1 base from V and 0 bases from J; bases unmatched to any gene: 9. The CDR3 sequence: CASSEELWEGSSYNEQFF. The CDR3 region has the DNA TGTGCCAGCAGTGAAGAGTTGTGGGAGGGGAGCTCCTACAATGAGCAGTTCTTC.

This chain connects TRBV12-3 or TRBV12-4 to TRBJ2-5, with D maybe TRBD1 (5 bases). The ends were cut back, 3 bases at V and 3 bases at J, with 17 bases in the middle. This CDR3 is 16 amino acids long. DNA of the CDR3: TGTGCCAGCAGTTTTGGGGTCCAGGGTCAAAAAGAGACCCAGTACTTC. Its protein is CASSFGVQGQKETQYF.

This rearrangement joins TRBV24-1 to TRBJ2-1; TRBD2 matches at 7 bases. The V gene end was trimmed by 5 bases and the J gene end by 3 bases; junction bases not matched to a gene: 9. CDR3 size: 16 residues. Germline lookup yields CDR1 KGHDR and CDR2 SFDVKD. CDR3 coding DNA: TGTGCCACCAGTGGTAAGAGCGGGACGGACTACAATGAGCAGTTCTTC. It encodes CATSGKSGTDYNEQFF.